Below, one TCR beta chain is given with its context. Its matching antigen is unknown. Measured with immunoSEQ multiplex PCR; TCRdb has only the in-frame clones, and not every one. The data contain over 100,000 clones, 88% of them singletons. This specimen belongs to a study of T cell responses to AZD1222 COVID-19 vaccine. General study findings and limits: In a largely white British group with more females than males, clonal diversity was possibly underestimated. Baseline serostatus was positive in only six AZD1222 recipients. Spike-specific TCR breadth and depth both grew after two AZD1222 doses.

CDR3 length: 14 residues. V was shortened by 3 bases and J by 8 bases, with 16 bases between the two germline ends. The germline gives CDR1 MNHEY, CDR2 SVGAGI. The chain recombines TRBV6-5 with TRBJ1-2, with a possible D match to TRBD1 (6 bases). This material consisted of peripheral blood, taken on day 0 of AZD1222 vaccination. The receptor was derived from an adult in good health. The chain's CDR3 is CASSYRQAPSGYTF. The CDR3 DNA reads TGTGCCAGCAGTTATAGACAGGCGCCCTCCGGCTACACCTTC.